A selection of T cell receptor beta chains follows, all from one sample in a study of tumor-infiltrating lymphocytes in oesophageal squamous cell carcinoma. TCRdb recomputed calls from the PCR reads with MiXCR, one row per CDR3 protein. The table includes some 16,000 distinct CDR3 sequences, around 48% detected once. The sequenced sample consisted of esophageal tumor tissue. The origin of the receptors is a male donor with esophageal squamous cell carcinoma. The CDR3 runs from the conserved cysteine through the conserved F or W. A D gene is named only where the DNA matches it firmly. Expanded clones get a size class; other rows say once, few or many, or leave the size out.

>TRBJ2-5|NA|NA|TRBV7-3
CASSLFTALRLHLRF
NA
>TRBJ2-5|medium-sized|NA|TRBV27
CASSSGTATGTQYF
TGTGCCAGCAGTTCCGGGACTGCCACGGGGACCCAGTACTTC
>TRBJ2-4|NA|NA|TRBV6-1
CASSHGQGAEWLAGYNEQYF
TGTGCCAGCAGTCATGGACAGGGCGCTGAGTGGCTAGCGGGCTACAATGAGCAGTACTTC
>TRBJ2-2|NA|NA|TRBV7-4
CASKLGAGDTGELFF
TGTGCCAGCAAACTCGGGGCAGGGGACACCGGGGAGCTGTTTTTT
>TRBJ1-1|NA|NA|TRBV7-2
CASSLASLGAFF
TGTGCCAGCAGCTTAGCCTCCCTGGGAGCTTTCTTT
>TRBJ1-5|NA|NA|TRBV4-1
CASSGLGGNQPQHF
TGCGCCAGCAGCGGTCTGGGGGGCAATCAGCCCCAGCATTTT
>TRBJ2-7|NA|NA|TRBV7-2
CASSRRTTYEQYF
TGTGCCAGCAGCAGAAGGACTACCTACGAGCAGTACTTC
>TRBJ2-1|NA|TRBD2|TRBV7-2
CASSLVGAGGRNEQFF
TGTGCCAGCAGCTTAGTCGGAGCGGGAGGAAGGAATGAGCAGTTCTTC
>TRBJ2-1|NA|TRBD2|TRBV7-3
CASSLIPAGGYNEQFF
TGTGCCAGCAGCTTAATACCAGCGGGAGGTTACAATGAGCAGTTCTTC
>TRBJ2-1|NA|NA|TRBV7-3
CASSPDSYNEQFF
TGTGCCAGCAGCCCGGACTCCTACAATGAGCAGTTCTTC
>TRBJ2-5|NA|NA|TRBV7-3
CASSPLGGNNEQYF
TGTGCCAGCAGCCCCCTAGGGGGAAACAATGAGCAGTACTTC
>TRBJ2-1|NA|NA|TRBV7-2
CASSVGTNEQFF
TGTGCCAGCAGCGTGGGGACCAATGAGCAGTTCTTC
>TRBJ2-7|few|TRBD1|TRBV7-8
CASSPRQGPSYEQYF
TGTGCCAGCAGCCCAAGACAGGGTCCCTCCTACGAGCAGTACTTC
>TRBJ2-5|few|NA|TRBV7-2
CASSALTQETQYF
TGTGCCAGCAGCGCTTTGACCCAAGAGACCCAGTACTTC
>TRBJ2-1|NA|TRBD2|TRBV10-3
CAISLGTSGRDNEQFF
TGTGCCATCAGTTTAGGGACTAGCGGGCGAGACAATGAGCAGTTCTTC
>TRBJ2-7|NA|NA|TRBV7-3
CASSLIAGTYEQYF
TGTGCCAGCAGCTTAATCGCAGGTACCTACGAGCAGTACTTC
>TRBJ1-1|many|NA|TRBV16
CASSLPDGPPGAFF
TGTGCCAGCAGCCTACCGGACGGACCCCCGGGAGCTTTCTTT
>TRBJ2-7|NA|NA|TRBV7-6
CASSFSPDHNEQYF
TGTGCTAGCAGCTTCTCCCCCGACCACAATGAGCAGTACTTC
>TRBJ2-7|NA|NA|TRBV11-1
CASSLRSSSSEQYF
TGTGCCAGCAGCTTACGGTCTAGCTCGAGCGAGCAGTACTTC
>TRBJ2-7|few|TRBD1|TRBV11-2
CASSLDKGQGTYEQYF
TGTGCCAGCAGCTTAGATAAGGGACAGGGAACCTACGAGCAGTACTTC
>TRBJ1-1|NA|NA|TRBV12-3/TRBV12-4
CASSPQGANTEAFF
TGTGCCAGCAGTCCACAGGGTGCGAACACTGAAGCTTTCTTT
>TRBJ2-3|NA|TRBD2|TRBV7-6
CASSSRTSGRLTDTQYF
TGTGCCAGCAGCTCACGGACTAGCGGGAGGTTAACAGATACGCAGTATTTT
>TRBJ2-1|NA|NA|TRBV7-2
CASSHTSGSTYNEQFF
TGTGCCAGCAGCCACACTTCCGGGTCCACCTACAATGAGCAGTTCTTC
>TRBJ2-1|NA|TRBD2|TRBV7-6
CASSSRGNYNEQFF
TGTGCCAGCAGCTCGCGGGGGAACTACAATGAGCAGTTCTTC
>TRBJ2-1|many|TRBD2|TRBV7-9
CASSLRDGTSGNVEQFF
TGTGCCAGCAGCTTAAGAGACGGGACTAGCGGGAATGTTGAGCAGTTCTTC
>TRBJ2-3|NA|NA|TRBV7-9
CASSSLGASTDTQYF
TGTGCCAGCAGCTCCCTCGGGGCCAGCACAGATACGCAGTATTTT
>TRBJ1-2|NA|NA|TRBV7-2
CASSLQDSYGYTF
TGTGCCAGCAGCTTACAGGACAGCTATGGCTACACCTTC
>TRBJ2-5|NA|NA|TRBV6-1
CASSEGGQETQYF
TGTGCCAGCAGTGAAGGTGGGCAAGAGACCCAGTACTTC
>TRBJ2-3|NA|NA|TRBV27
CASKEGTDTQYF
TGTGCCAGCAAAGAAGGGACAGATACGCAGTATTTT
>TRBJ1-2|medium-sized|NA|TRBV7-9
CASSLGGSSYGYTF
TGTGCCAGCAGCTTAGGCGGCAGTAGCTATGGCTACACCTTC
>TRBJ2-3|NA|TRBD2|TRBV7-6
CASSLEPGLQTTQYF
TGTGCCAGCAGCTTAGAACCGGGACTACAGACTACGCAGTATTTT
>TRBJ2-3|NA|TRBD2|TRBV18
CASSPTLAGNTDTQYF
TGTGCCAGCTCTCCAACTTTAGCGGGAAACACAGATACGCAGTATTTT
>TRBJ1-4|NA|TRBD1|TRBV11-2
CASSSLPRGHGEKLFF
TGTGCCAGCAGCTCCCTCCCTAGGGGGCATGGTGAAAAACTGTTTTTT
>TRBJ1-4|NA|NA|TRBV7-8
CASSLGAGLEKLFF
TGTGCCAGCAGCTTAGGGGCGGGGTTGGAAAAACTGTTTTTT
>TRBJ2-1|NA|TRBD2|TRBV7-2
CASSPRTSGTREQFF
TGTGCCAGCAGCCCCCGGACTAGCGGGACTCGCGAGCAGTTCTTC
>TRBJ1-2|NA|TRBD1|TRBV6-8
CASSYRQGEGYTF
TGTGCCAGCAGTTATAGACAGGGCGAAGGCTACACCTTC
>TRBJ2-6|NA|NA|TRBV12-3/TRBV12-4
CASSLRYSGANVLTF
TGTGCCAGCAGTTTACGGTATTCCGGGGCCAACGTCCTGACTTTC
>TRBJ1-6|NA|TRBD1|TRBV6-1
CASEAQGANNSPLHF
TGTGCCAGCGAGGCCCAGGGGGCGAATAATTCACCCCTCCACTTT
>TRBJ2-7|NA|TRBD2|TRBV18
CASSRRLAGGLTYEQYF
TGTGCCAGCTCACGTAGACTAGCGGGAGGACTAACCTACGAGCAGTACTTC
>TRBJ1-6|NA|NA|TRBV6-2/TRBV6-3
CASSYAGASSYNSPLHF
TGTGCCAGCAGTTACGCAGGGGCTAGCTCCTATAATTCACCCCTCCACTTT
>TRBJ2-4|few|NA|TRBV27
CASSRSDRNTGELYF
TGTGCCAGCAGCAGATCGGACAGAAACACCGGGGAGCTGTACTTC
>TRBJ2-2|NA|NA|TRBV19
CASNWGPGTGELFF
TGTGCCAGTAACTGGGGGCCGGGGACCGGGGAGCTGTTTTTT
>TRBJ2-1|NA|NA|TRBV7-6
CASSFLAAELGGNEQFF
TGTGCCAGCAGCTTCTTAGCGGCCGAGTTGGGTGGAAATGAGCAGTTCTTC
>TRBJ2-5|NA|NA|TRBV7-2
CASSSDRVRLGETQYF
TGTGCCAGCAGCTCCGACAGAGTAAGGCTAGGAGAGACCCAGTACTTC
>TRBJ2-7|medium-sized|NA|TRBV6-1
CASKGRVVEQYF
TGTGCCAGCAAGGGCAGGGTGGTCGAGCAGTACTTC